A single sample is the source of the 31 T cell receptor beta chains below, sequenced in a study of immune evolution from preneoplasia to lung adenocarcinoma. Data came from immunoSEQ multiplex PCR; TCRdb stores just in-frame clones and leaves some out. The data show some 4,000 clones, around four fifths seen once. Sequencing was performed on FFPE minimally invasive lung adenocarcinoma tissue. The origin of the receptors is a person between 65 and 79 years old with lung adenocarcinoma.

The J gene is TRBJ2-3, the V gene TRBV28, with 7 positions matching TRBD1. Germline V gene data show CDR1 as MDHEN and CDR2 as SYDVKM. J gave up 1 base and V 4 bases, and 8 bases lay outside the gene matches. The CDR3 consists of 16 residues. CDR3 protein: CASSSILGQGTDTQYF. For the CDR3, the DNA is TGTGCCAGCAGTTCAATATTAGGACAGGGCACAGATACGCAGTATTTT. Full variable domain (missing parts from reference TRBV28 and TRBJ2-3): DVKVTQSSRYLVKRTGEKVFLECVQDMDHENMFWYRQDPGLGLRLIYFSYDVKMKEKGDIPEGYSVSREKKERFSLILESASTNQTSMYLCASSSILGQGTDTQYFGPGTRLTVL.

CDR3 DNA: TGCGCCAGCAGCCCGGAGGGGTTCCTCCCCGGGGAGCTGTTTTTT. Its protein is CASSPEGFLPGELFF. The chain is built from TRBV5-1 and TRBJ2-2; tentatively, D is TRBD2 (6 bases). The length of the CDR3 is 15 residues. V gave up 4 bases and J gave up 6 bases, with 16 bases separating them. Germline assignment: CDR1 SGHRS and CDR2 YFSETQ.

The genes are TRBV2 and TRBJ2-3, with a possible D match to TRBD2 (6 bases). Trimming removed 6 bases from V and 1 base from J, with 14 bases in between. The CDR3 spans 15 residues. Germline CDR1 reads SNHLY; CDR2 reads FYNNEI. The CDR3 loop is CASRTGTGGTDTQYF. The DNA of the CDR3 is TGTGCCAGCAGGACCGGGACGGGGGGCACAGATACGCAGTATTTT.

The genes are TRBV7-9 and TRBJ2-1; D is perhaps TRBD1 or TRBD2 (5 bases each). The CDR3 sequence is 13 residues long. V dropped 6 bases and J dropped 8 bases, with 14 bases sitting between them. In germline, CDR1 is SEHNR, CDR2 FQNEAQ (reference sequence). The CDR3 DNA reads TGTGCCAGCAGGGCAGGGCGGGTCGATGAGCAGTTCTTC. It is translated as CASRAGRVDEQFF.

The chain carries TRBV30 and TRBJ2-1; 10 nucleotides agree with TRBD2. There are 16 residues in the CDR3. Trimming at V came to 2 bases and at J to 2 bases, leaving 6 bases not matched to a gene. Germline CDR1 GTSNPN, CDR2 SVGIG (reference sequence). CDR3 bases: TGTGCCTGGAGTTCAGCCAGCGGGGGGGCCTACAATGAGCAGTTCTTC. It yields the protein CAWSSASGGAYNEQFF.

The V call is TRBV5-1, the J call TRBJ1-2, with 9 bases identical to TRBD1. CDR1 is SGHRS, CDR2 YFSETQ, per germline. This CDR3 contains 15 residues. Trimming took 0 bases from V and 2 from J; bases not matched to a gene: 2. Here the CDR3 DNA reads TGCGCCAGCAGCTTGGAGGGACAGGGCAACTATGGCTACACCTTC. It yields the protein CASSLEGQGNYGYTF. The whole variable domain, filled in from reference TRBV5-1 and TRBJ1-2, reads KAGVTQTPRYLIKTRGQQVTLSCSPISGHRSVSWYQQTPGQGLQFLFEYFSETQRNKGNFPGRFSGRQFSNSRSEMNVSTLELGDSALYLCASSLEGQGNYGYTFGSGTRLTVV.

The V gene is TRBV19, the J gene TRBJ1-5, with 9 bases aligning to TRBD1. The germline V gene has CDR1 LNHDA and CDR2 SQIVND (reference sequence). The CDR3 consists of 14 residues. The V gene end was trimmed by 5 bases and the J gene end by 7 bases; junction bases not matched to a gene: 6. The CDR3 coding sequence is TGTGCCAGTAGTTTAACAGGGGGCGCGCAGCCCCAGCATTTT. This codes for CASSLTGGAQPQHF.

This chain joins TRBV11-2 and TRBJ1-3, with 8 bases lining up with TRBD1. CDR3 length: 16 residues. Germline CDR1 and CDR2: SGHAT and FQNNGV. The V gene end was trimmed by 5 bases and the J gene end by 3 bases; junction bases not matched to a gene: 9. DNA for the CDR3: TGTGCCAGCAGCCCCCGGACAGGGTCGGTTGGAAACACCATATATTTT. Translating gives CASSPRTGSVGNTIYF.

Only a few counts were recorded for this clone. The chain's CDR3 is CASSLGGVESSYNEQFF. As DNA, the CDR3 is TGTGCCAGCAGCTTAGGGGGGGTGGAAAGCTCCTACAATGAGCAGTTCTTC. The gene calls are TRBV7-9 and TRBJ2-1, with D maybe TRBD2 (6 bases). V lost 1 base and J 0 bases, leaving 13 bases between the germline ends. The CDR3 totals 17 residues. Germline CDR1 is SEHNR and CDR2 is FQNEAQ (reference sequence).

Written as DNA, the CDR3 is TGCGCCAGCAGCTTGGGGACTAGCGGGAGTTCGTTTGATACGCAGTATTTT. This sequence encodes CASSLGTSGSSFDTQYF. The rearrangement uses TRBV5-1 and TRBJ2-3, with 13 bases that match TRBD2. Unmatched junction bases numbered 7, after V lost 0 bases and J lost 6 bases. CDR1 is SGHRS and CDR2 is YFSETQ in the germline V gene. The CDR3 spans 17 residues.

This clone was recorded once. V usage is TRBV18 and J usage is TRBJ2-2, with D perhaps TRBD1 (6 bases). V was trimmed by 2 bases and J by 6 bases, leaving 19 bases between them. The length of the CDR3 is 17 residues. Per the germline V gene, CDR1 is KGHSH and CDR2 is LQKENI. This chain's CDR3 is CASSPFYVQGDAGELFF. The CDR3 bases are TGTGCCAGCTCACCATTTTATGTACAGGGTGACGCCGGGGAGCTGTTTTTT.

V gene TRBV28 combines with J gene TRBJ2-2; 8 positions agree with TRBD1. Per germline, CDR1 MDHEN and CDR2 SYDVKM. V gave up 5 bases and J gave up 3 bases; unmatched junction bases: 14. The CDR3 runs 18 residues. CDR3 DNA sequence: TGTGCCAGCAGTCATACCCGGACAGGGAGTTTTGACACCGGGGAGCTGTTTTTT. Translation: CASSHTRTGSFDTGELFF.

This chain connects TRBV2 to TRBJ1-4; D is perhaps TRBD1 (6 bases). V gave up 6 bases and J gave up 6 bases, with 17 bases separating them. In germline, CDR1 is SNHLY, CDR2 FYNNEI. The CDR3 has 15 residues. The CDR3 spells CASSEDRQVYEKLFF. The CDR3 coding sequence is TGTGCCAGCAGCGAGGACCGACAGGTTTATGAAAAACTGTTTTTT.

The rearrangement uses TRBV7-9 and TRBJ1-1; 7 bases match TRBD1. The germline CDR1 and CDR2 sequences are SEHNR and FQNEAQ (reference sequence). This CDR3 contains 15 residues. V lost 2 bases to trimming and J lost 1 base; unmatched junction nucleotides: 4. The CDR3 region is CASSLQGGWNTEAFF. CDR3 sequence (DNA): TGTGCCAGCAGCTTACAAGGGGGCTGGAACACTGAAGCTTTCTTT.

This clone has just one count. The J gene is TRBJ1-1, the V gene TRBV28, with 7 bases identical to TRBD1. The germline V gene has CDR1 MDHEN and CDR2 SYDVKM. The V and J ends lost 5 bases and 5 bases, in that order; junction bases with no gene match: 11. The CDR3 extends over 15 amino acids. As DNA, the CDR3 is TGTGCCAGCAGTCCACGACAGGGATGGGGGACTGAAGCTTTCTTT. Translated, it gives CASSPRQGWGTEAFF.

This sequence joins TRBV2 and TRBJ2-7; TRBD1 might be the D (6 bases). Germline CDR1 SNHLY, CDR2 FYNNEI. This CDR3 has 12 residues. Deletions cut 7 bases from V and 1 base from J, with 8 bases between. This CDR3 is CASMTGSYEQYF. The CDR3, as DNA: TGTGCCAGCATGACAGGATCCTACGAGCAGTACTTC.

The rearrangement uses TRBV6-6 and TRBJ2-7; D is unresolved. The germline V gene has CDR1 MNHNY and CDR2 SVGAGI (reference sequence). V was clipped by 0 bases and J by 6 bases, with 12 bases between them. The CDR3 spans 14 residues. The CDR3: CASSYSFQDREQYF. CDR3 coding DNA: TGTGCCAGCAGTTACTCGTTTCAGGACCGCGAGCAGTACTTC.

The rearrangement uses TRBV9 and TRBJ2-5; D remains unclear. The V and J ends lost 4 bases and 0 bases respectively, with 7 bases between them. Germline V gene data show CDR1 as SGDLS and CDR2 as YYNGEE. The CDR3 is 13 amino acids. This CDR3 is CASSSPYQETQYF. CDR3 DNA: TGTGCCAGCAGCTCCCCGTACCAAGAGACCCAGTACTTC. The variable domain in full, with the rest retrieved from reference TRBV9 and TRBJ2-5, is DSGVTQTPKHLITATGQRVTLRCSPRSGDLSVYWYQQSLDQGLQFLIQYYNGEERAKGNILERFSAQQFPDLHSELNLSSLELGDSALYFCASSSPYQETQYFGPGTRLLVL.

V gene TRBV5-1 combines with J gene TRBJ2-3, with D tentatively TRBD2 (5 bases). The V and J ends lost 4 bases and 3 bases respectively, with 12 bases between them. CDR1 is SGHRS and CDR2 is YFSETQ in the germline V gene. The CDR3 totals 14 residues. The CDR3 is CASSPGRRTDTQYF. DNA of the CDR3: TGCGCCAGCAGCCCAGGACGGAGGACAGATACGCAGTATTTT. The full variable domain, rest sourced from reference TRBV5-1 and TRBJ2-3, is KAGVTQTPRYLIKTRGQQVTLSCSPISGHRSVSWYQQTPGQGLQFLFEYFSETQRNKGNFPGRFSGRQFSNSRSEMNVSTLELGDSALYLCASSPGRRTDTQYFGPGTRLTVL.

J is TRBJ2-7 and V is TRBV29-1, with 9 bases lining up with TRBD1. Per the germline V gene, CDR1 is SQVTM and CDR2 is ANQGSEA. The ends lost 7 bases at V and 6 bases at J; junction bases unmatched: 10. The CDR3 length is 13 residues. CDR3 sequence reads: CSGTTGGAGEQYF. CDR3 bases: TGCAGCGGAACCACAGGGGGCGCGGGCGAGCAGTACTTC.

This clone was seen a handful of times. The chain joins TRBV19 to TRBJ1-1; D is undetermined. The CDR3 has 12 residues. V was shortened by 8 bases and J by 6 bases, with 13 bases between the two germline ends. Per germline, CDR1 LNHDA and CDR2 SQIVND (reference sequence). The CDR3 DNA follows: TGTGCCAGTCGATCGGGTATCGCTGAAGCTTTCTTT. The encoded protein is CASRSGIAEAFF.

The V and J genes are TRBV20-1 and TRBJ2-1; D not certain. CDR1 DFQATT and CDR2 SNEGSKA come from the germline V gene (reference sequence). The CDR3 is 11 amino acids. V dropped 6 bases and J dropped 4 bases, with 7 bases sitting between them. This CDR3 reads CSARNYNEQFF. The DNA for the CDR3 is TGCAGTGCCCGGAATTACAATGAGCAGTTCTTC.

The chain couples TRBV10-1 to TRBJ2-2; no clear D. The length of the CDR3 is 15 residues. Trimming took off 3 bases at V and 6 bases at J, with 14 bases between the two ends. Germline lookup yields CDR1 WNHNN and CDR2 SYGVQD (reference sequence). CDR3 amino acids: CASSDFGYGAGELFF. In nucleotides, the CDR3 is TGCGCCAGCAGTGATTTCGGGTATGGGGCCGGGGAGCTGTTTTTT.

The chain links TRBV5-4 to TRBJ2-6; tentatively, D is TRBD2 (6 bases). Germline CDR1 SGHNT, CDR2 YYREEE (reference sequence). V lost 4 bases and J lost 1, with 18 bases in between. This CDR3 region has 18 residues. The CDR3 DNA is TGTGCCAGCAGCCCCGGTGGGGGGTTTCGGTCTGGGGCCAACGTCCTGACTTTC. Translation gives CASSPGGGFRSGANVLTF. Using reference TRBV5-4 and TRBJ2-6 for the parts outside the CDR3, the full variable domain is ETGVTQSPTHLIKTRGQQVTLRCSSQSGHNTVSWYQQALGQGPQFIFQYYREEENGRGNFPPRFSGLQFPNYSSELNVNALELDDSALYLCASSPGGGFRSGANVLTFGAGSRLTVL.

This clone has a handful of counts. The V gene is TRBV4-3, the J gene TRBJ2-5; 7 positions match TRBD1. Germline assignment: CDR1 LGHNA and CDR2 YSLEER. This CDR3 spans 15 amino acids. Unmatched junction bases numbered 5, after V lost 3 bases and J lost 1 base. CDR3 protein: CASSQHRDSQETQYF. CDR3 coding DNA: TGCGCCAGCAGCCAGCACCGGGACAGCCAAGAGACCCAGTACTTC.

The chain's CDR3 is CASSKAGAVVQFF. The CDR3 DNA reads TGTGCCAGCTCTAAAGCGGGAGCGGTGGTGCAGTTCTTC. J is TRBJ2-1 and V is TRBV14, with 8 bases identical to TRBD2. The germline CDR1 and CDR2 sequences are SGHDN and FVKESK. The CDR3 is made up of 13 amino acids. J gave up 12 bases and V 8 bases, and 12 bases lay outside the gene matches.

The chain employs TRBV27 and TRBJ1-2; the match to TRBD1 covers 7 bases. V was pared by 4 bases and J by 4 bases, with 9 bases of the junction left unmatched. Looked up from germline, CDR1 is MNHEY and CDR2 is SMNVEV (reference sequence). The CDR3 extends over 15 amino acids. CDR3 DNA sequence: TGTGCCAGCAGTTCCGAGGGACAGCGTTTCTATGGCTACACCTTC. Its translation is CASSSEGQRFYGYTF.

This clone was seen once. V gene TRBV10-1 combines with J gene TRBJ2-5; 7 bases fit TRBD2. Germline values: CDR1 WNHNN, CDR2 SYGVQD (reference sequence). Trimming at V came to 6 bases and at J to 0 bases, leaving 7 bases not matched to a gene. CDR3 length: 15 amino acids. CDR3 nucleotides: TGCGCCAGCAGCCCGACGGCGGGGGACCAAGAGACCCAGTACTTC. Amino acid sequence: CASSPTAGDQETQYF.

The V gene is TRBV5-1, the J gene TRBJ2-5; D not certain. The V gene's germline CDR1 is SGHRS and CDR2 YFSETQ. The germline V and J ends were trimmed by 4 bases and 1 base, with 2 bases remaining between them. There are 11 residues in the CDR3. DNA of the CDR3: TGCGCCAGCAGCCGCCAAGAGACCCAGTACTTC. Translation: CASSRQETQYF.

The chain uses TRBV9 and TRBJ2-1; a possible D gene is TRBD2 (6 bases). Trimming removed 0 bases from V and 0 bases from J, with 10 bases in between. The germline CDR1 and CDR2 sequences are SGDLS and YYNGEE. The CDR3 has 16 residues. CDR3 region: CASSVGGELSYNEQFF. The CDR3 bases are TGTGCCAGCAGCGTAGGGGGGGAGCTCTCCTACAATGAGCAGTTCTTC.

The chain uses TRBV18 and TRBJ1-2; no definite D call. CDR1 KGHSH and CDR2 LQKENI come from the germline V gene. With 4 bases removed from V and 1 base from J, the gap between germline ends came to 4 bases. CDR3 length equals 12 residues. The CDR3 nucleotides read TGTGCCAGCTCACAAGTTAACTATGGCTACACCTTC. This translates into CASSQVNYGYTF.